A single sample gave rise to the 9 T cell receptor beta chains below, sequenced in a study of T-cell memory formation after mild COVID-19. MiXCR was run by TCRdb on the 5' RACE reads, yielding one entry per CDR3 protein. The table includes some 88,000 distinct CDR3 sequences, around 27% detected once. Sequencing was carried out using PBMCs or a T cell subset sorted from them (not recorded which). These receptor sequences come from a young man who had mild COVID-19 (a few samples of this study predate the infection). Cell type and time point are not known.

The chain links TRBV12-3 or TRBV12-4 to TRBJ1-1; 7 bases match TRBD1. CDR3 length equals 15 residues. V lost 6 bases, J lost 4 bases, and 11 bases stayed unmatched. CDR3 nucleotide sequence: TGTGCCAGCAGGGGATCCAGGGGGACCGCCACTGAAGCTTTCTTT. Amino acids: CASRGSRGTATEAFF.

This clonotype was detected a few times. This chain connects TRBV3-1 to TRBJ2-3, with D uncertain. Germline CDR1 and CDR2: LGHDT and YNNKEL (reference sequence). This CDR3 comprises 16 residues. V was shortened by 1 base and J by 3 bases, with 14 bases between the two germline ends. The CDR3: CASSQGRVGVTDTQYF. The CDR3 nucleotides read TGTGCCAGCAGCCAAGGGCGTGTTGGCGTAACAGATACGCAGTATTTT.

The rearrangement uses TRBV29-1 and TRBJ2-3; 9 bases align to TRBD2. The CDR3 is 13 amino acids. Germline lookup yields CDR1 SQVTM and CDR2 ANQGSEA. The CDR3 sequence is CSWRGGETDTQYF. The CDR3 DNA reads TGCAGTTGGCGGGGGGGCGAGACAGATACGCAGTATTTT.

This chain connects TRBV19 to TRBJ1-2, with D possibly matching TRBD1 (5 bases). The V and J ends lost 5 bases and 6 bases respectively, with 10 bases between them. This CDR3 contains 12 residues. Germline CDR1 and CDR2: LNHDA and SQIVND (reference sequence). The CDR3 region has the DNA TGTGCCAGTAGTCTGGGACCGAATGGCTACACCTTC. This sequence encodes CASSLGPNGYTF.

The chain is built from TRBV4-1 and TRBJ1-2, with D unresolved. V was cut by 0 bases and J by 2 bases, with 10 bases left in between. Germline V CDR1 and CDR2: MGHRA, YSYEKL. The CDR3 is made up of 15 amino acids. The CDR3 spells CASSQEWASNYGYTF. DNA for the CDR3: TGCGCCAGCAGCCAAGAGTGGGCCTCGAACTATGGCTACACCTTC.

The chain combines TRBV2 with TRBJ2-3, with 12 bases that match TRBD2. Germline lookup yields CDR1 SNHLY and CDR2 FYNNEI. After removal of 0 bases from V and 6 bases from J, the junction contained 10 bases not matched to a gene. The CDR3 is 18 amino acids. The CDR3 bases are TGTGCCAGCAGTGAAGCGCAGACTAGCGGGGGTCTCTGGGATACGCAGTATTTT. Its protein product is CASSEAQTSGGLWDTQYF.

The rearrangement links TRBV5-5 to TRBJ2-3; D not certain. This CDR3 has 11 amino acids. The germline V gene has CDR1 SGHKS and CDR2 YYEKEE (reference sequence). V was shortened by 4 bases and J by 8 bases, with 8 bases between the two germline ends. The CDR3 coding sequence is TGTGCCAGCAGCCAAGCACGTACGCAGTATTTT. It encodes CASSQARTQYF.

V is TRBV30 and J is TRBJ1-6, with 9 bases fitting TRBD1. Trimming removed 6 bases from V and 9 bases from J; junction bases left unmatched: 3. The CDR3 consists of 12 residues. The germline gives CDR1 GTSNPN, CDR2 SVGIG (reference sequence). CDR3 coding DNA: TGTGCCTGTTGGACAGGGGTTTCACCCCTCCACTTT. Translation: CACWTGVSPLHF.

The V gene is TRBV11-2, the J gene TRBJ1-2; no clear D. With 4 bases removed from V and 8 bases from J, the gap between germline ends came to 17 bases. The CDR3 spans 14 residues. CDR1 is SGHAT, CDR2 FQNNGV, per germline. In DNA form, the CDR3 reads TGTGCCAGCAGCTCGGCGGGGTCTCTGAGGGGCTACACCTTC. Amino acids: CASSSAGSLRGYTF.